This entry features one TCR beta chain sequence. The data stem from a study of blood T cell repertoires in COVID-19. The method was immunoSEQ multiplex PCR; TCRdb's version includes in-frame clones alone and lacks a portion of them. The profile shows about 300,000 clones, just over 85% of them singletons. Donors in Cohort 3 who had recovered were those with two negative PCRs, healthcare professional clearance, or resolution of their symptoms. The CDR3 has 19 residues. V shed 4 bases, J shed 0 bases, and the junction held 11 bases outside the gene matches. The germline CDR1 and CDR2 sequences are PRHDT and FYEKMQ (reference sequence).

Sequencing was done on a sample of PBMCs or T cells enriched from blood (not recorded which). The sequence came from a woman in her late teens or twenties who had recovered from COVID-19. The rearrangement joins TRBV13 to TRBJ2-6; 8 bases are a match to TRBD1. CDR3 nucleotides: TGTGCCAGCAGCTCCGCCGTGACAGGGGTTGGCTCTGGGGCCAACGTCCTGACTTTC. Protein sequence: CASSSAVTGVGSGANVLTF.